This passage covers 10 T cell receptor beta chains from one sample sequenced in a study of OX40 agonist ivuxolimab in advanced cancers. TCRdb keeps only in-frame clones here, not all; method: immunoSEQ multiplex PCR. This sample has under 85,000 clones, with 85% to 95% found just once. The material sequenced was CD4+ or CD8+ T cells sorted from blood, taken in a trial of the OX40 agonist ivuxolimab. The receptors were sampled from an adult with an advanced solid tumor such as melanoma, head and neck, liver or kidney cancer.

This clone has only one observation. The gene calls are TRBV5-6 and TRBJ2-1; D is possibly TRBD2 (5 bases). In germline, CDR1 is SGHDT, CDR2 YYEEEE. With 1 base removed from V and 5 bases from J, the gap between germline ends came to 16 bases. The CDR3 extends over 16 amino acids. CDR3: CASSLIGSGWDNEQFF. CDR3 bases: TGTGCCAGCAGCTTGATCGGGTCGGGATGGGACAATGAGCAGTTCTTC.

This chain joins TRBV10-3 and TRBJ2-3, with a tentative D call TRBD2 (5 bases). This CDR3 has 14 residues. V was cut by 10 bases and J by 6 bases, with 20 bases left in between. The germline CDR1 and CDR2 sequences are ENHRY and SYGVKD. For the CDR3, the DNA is TGTGCCACCTTGAGGGCCTACCCCCTCGATACGCAGTATTTT. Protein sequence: CATLRAYPLDTQYF.

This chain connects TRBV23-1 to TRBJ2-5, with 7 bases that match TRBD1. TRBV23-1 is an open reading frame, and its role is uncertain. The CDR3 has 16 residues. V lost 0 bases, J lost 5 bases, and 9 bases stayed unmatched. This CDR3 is CASSQSGGAGEETQYF. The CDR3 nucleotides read TGCGCCAGCAGTCAATCAGGGGGCGCGGGTGAGGAGACCCAGTACTTC.

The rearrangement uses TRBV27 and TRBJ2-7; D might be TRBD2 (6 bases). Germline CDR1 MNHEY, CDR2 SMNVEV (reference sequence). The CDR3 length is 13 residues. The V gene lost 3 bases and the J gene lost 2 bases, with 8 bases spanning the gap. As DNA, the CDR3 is TGTGCCAGCAGTTTGGGGGGACCCTACGAGCAGTACTTC. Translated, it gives CASSLGGPYEQYF.

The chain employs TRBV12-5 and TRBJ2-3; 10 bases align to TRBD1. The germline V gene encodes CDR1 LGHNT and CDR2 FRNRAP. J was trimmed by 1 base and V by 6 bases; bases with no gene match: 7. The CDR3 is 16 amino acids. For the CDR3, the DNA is TGTGCTAGTGGAGCCGGGACAGGGGACGGCACAGATACGCAGTATTTT. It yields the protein CASGAGTGDGTDTQYF.

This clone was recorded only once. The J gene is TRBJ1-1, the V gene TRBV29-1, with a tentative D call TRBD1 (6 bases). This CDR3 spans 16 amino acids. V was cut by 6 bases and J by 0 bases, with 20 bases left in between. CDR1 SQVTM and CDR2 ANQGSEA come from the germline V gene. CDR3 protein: CSVLRTVKYMNTEAFF. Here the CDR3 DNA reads TGCAGCGTCCTAAGGACAGTTAAATACATGAACACTGAAGCTTTCTTT.

The chain's CDR3 is CASSVGRLAGTDTQYF. DNA of the CDR3: TGTGCCAGCAGCGTAGGGCGGTTAGCGGGAACAGATACGCAGTATTTT. The genes are TRBV9 and TRBJ2-3, with 8 positions matching TRBD2. V trimming: 0 bases; J trimming: 3 bases; junction bases outside the gene matches: 6. The CDR3 loop spans 16 amino acids. CDR1 is SGDLS and CDR2 is YYNGEE in the germline V gene. Full variable domain (remainder filled in from reference TRBV9 and TRBJ2-3): DSGVTQTPKHLITATGQRVTLRCSPRSGDLSVYWYQQSLDQGLQFLIQYYNGEERAKGNILERFSAQQFPDLHSELNLSSLELGDSALYFCASSVGRLAGTDTQYFGPGTRLTVL.

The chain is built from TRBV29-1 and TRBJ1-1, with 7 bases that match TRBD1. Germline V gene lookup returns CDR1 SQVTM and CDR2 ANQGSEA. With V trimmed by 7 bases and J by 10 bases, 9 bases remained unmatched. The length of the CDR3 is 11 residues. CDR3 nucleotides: TGCAGCGGCCTGACAGGGAATGGAGCTTTCTTT. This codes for CSGLTGNGAFF. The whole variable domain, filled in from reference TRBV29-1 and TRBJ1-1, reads SAVISQKPSRDICQRGTSLTIQCQVDSQVTMMFWYRQQPGQSLTLIATANQGSEATYESGFVIDKFPISRPNLTFSTLTVSNMSPEDSSIYLCSGLTGNGAFFGQGTRLTVV.

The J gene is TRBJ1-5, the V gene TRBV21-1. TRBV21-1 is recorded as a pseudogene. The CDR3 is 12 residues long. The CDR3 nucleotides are TGTGCCAGCAGCAATAGGGAGGCAGCCCAGCATTTT. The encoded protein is CASSNREAAQHF.

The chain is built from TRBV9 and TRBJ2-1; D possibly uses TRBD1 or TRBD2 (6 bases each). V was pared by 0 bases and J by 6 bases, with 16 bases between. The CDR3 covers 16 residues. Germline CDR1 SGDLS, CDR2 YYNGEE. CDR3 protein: CASSVAWWGAGNEQFF. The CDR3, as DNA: TGTGCCAGCAGCGTAGCTTGGTGGGGGGCCGGCAATGAGCAGTTCTTC.